Below, 24 T cell receptor beta chains from the same sample are listed, as sequenced in a study of T cell changes during pregnancy in multiple sclerosis. The protocol was immunoSEQ multiplex PCR, while the TCRdb copy is restricted to in-frame clones and leaves out a portion. Seen here are 40,000 to 55,000 clones, around 90% observed once, and the top ten hold around 0.25%. This specimen was CD4+ T cells from peripheral blood mononuclear cells, taken in the second trimester of pregnancy. These receptors were obtained from a female donor with multiple sclerosis, enrolled in a pregnancy study.

J is TRBJ2-5 and V is TRBV11-2, with 7 bases identical to TRBD2. The germline V gene has CDR1 SGHAT and CDR2 FQNNGV. V was pared by 2 bases and J by 4 bases, with 4 bases of the junction left unmatched. The CDR3 spans 14 residues. The CDR3 sequence is CASSLSWGGETQYF. In DNA, the CDR3 is TGTGCCAGCAGCTTATCATGGGGGGGAGAGACCCAGTACTTC.

The CDR3 region is CASSPLGGGATDTQYF. For the CDR3, the DNA is TGTGCCAGCTCACCTTTAGGCGGGGGGGCTACAGATACGCAGTATTTT. The rearrangement links TRBV18 to TRBJ2-3; 9 bases agree with TRBD2. V lost 3 bases to trimming and J lost 3 bases; unmatched junction nucleotides: 7. Per the germline V gene, CDR1 is KGHSH and CDR2 is LQKENI. The CDR3 extends over 16 amino acids.

This CDR3 is CASSYMVGGGQENIQYF. The DNA of the CDR3 is TGTGCCAGCAGTTATATGGTTGGGGGGGGGCAGGAAAACATTCAGTACTTC. This chain links TRBV28 with TRBJ2-4; D might be TRBD2 (7 bases). Trimming left V 4 bases short and J 5 bases short, with 21 bases between. The length of the CDR3 is 17 residues. Germline assignment: CDR1 MDHEN and CDR2 SYDVKM. Variable domain in full (rest from reference TRBV28 and TRBJ2-4): DVKVTQSSRYLVKRTGEKVFLECVQDMDHENMFWYRQDPGLGLRLIYFSYDVKMKEKGDIPEGYSVSREKKERFSLILESASTNQTSMYLCASSYMVGGGQENIQYFGAGTRLSVL.

The chain is built from TRBV7-3 and TRBJ2-3; 11 nucleotides match TRBD2. V gave up 1 base and J gave up 1 base; unmatched junction bases: 1. The germline V gene has CDR1 SGHTA and CDR2 FQGTGA. The CDR3 contains 16 residues. The CDR3 reads CASSLRGLAGTDTQYF. The CDR3 DNA reads as TGTGCCAGCAGCTTAAGGGGACTAGCGGGCACAGATACGCAGTATTTT.

The genes are TRBV6-5 and TRBJ2-7; the match to TRBD2 covers 8 bases. The junction had 6 bases not matched to a gene; V was cut back by 3 bases and J by 2 bases. This CDR3 contains 15 residues. CDR1 MNHEY and CDR2 SVGAGI come from the germline V gene. CDR3 region: CASSYARGGTYEQYF. The CDR3 nucleotides are TGTGCCAGCAGTTATGCCCGGGGGGGGACCTACGAGCAGTACTTC.

The CDR3 DNA follows: TGCGCCAGCAGCGTCGTAGTTCCCTACGAGCAGTACTTC. This sequence encodes CASSVVVPYEQYF. V is TRBV5-1 and J is TRBJ2-7; D gene uncertain. The germline V and J ends were trimmed by 4 bases and 2 bases, with 10 bases remaining between them. The germline gives CDR1 SGHRS, CDR2 YFSETQ. The CDR3 runs 13 residues. Supplemented by reference TRBV5-1 and TRBJ2-7, the full variable domain reads KAGVTQTPRYLIKTRGQQVTLSCSPISGHRSVSWYQQTPGQGLQFLFEYFSETQRNKGNFPGRFSGRQFSNSRSEMNVSTLELGDSALYLCASSVVVPYEQYFGPGTRLTVT.

The rearrangement links TRBV6-1 to TRBJ1-1; 10 bases are a match to TRBD1. With V trimmed by 5 bases and J by 3 bases, 3 bases remained unmatched. This CDR3 region has 14 residues. Germline-derived CDR1 and CDR2 are MNHNS and SASEGT. The CDR3 nucleotides are TGTGCCAGCAGTTGGACAGGGGGGTACACTGAAGCTTTCTTT. Translated, it gives CASSWTGGYTEAFF.

V is TRBV6-1 and J is TRBJ1-5; TRBD1 matches 9 bases. The CDR3 length is 18 residues. V lost 3 bases to trimming and J lost 3 bases; unmatched junction nucleotides: 12. The germline gives CDR1 MNHNS, CDR2 SASEGT. The CDR3 spells CASSETPGQGRLNQPQHF. The CDR3 DNA is TGTGCCAGCAGTGAGACCCCGGGACAGGGACGCCTCAATCAGCCCCAGCATTTT.

This chain uses TRBV5-4 with TRBJ1-1, with 9 bases that match TRBD1. The CDR3 covers 14 residues. The V gene's germline CDR1 is SGHNT and CDR2 YYREEE (reference sequence). The junction had 11 bases not matched to a gene; V was cut back by 4 bases and J by 10 bases. This CDR3 is CASSSTGGGFSAFF. The CDR3 DNA reads TGTGCCAGCAGCAGCACAGGGGGCGGATTTTCAGCTTTCTTT.

The genes are TRBV10-2 and TRBJ2-7, with a tentative D call TRBD1 (5 bases). This CDR3 spans 15 amino acids. Germline V gene sequence: CDR1 WSHSY, CDR2 SAAADI. Trimming left V 6 bases short and J 3 bases short, with 18 bases between. CDR3 bases: TGCGCCAGCAGGAAGGGGCACGATCCTCGCTACGAGCAGTACTTC. Translating gives CASRKGHDPRYEQYF.

The sample holds one count of this clone. CDR3 DNA: TGCGCCAGCAGGGCCCTGCACGACAGCAACACCGGGGAGCTGTTTTTT. It specifies CASRALHDSNTGELFF. The chain links TRBV4-1 to TRBJ2-2; tentatively, D is TRBD1 (5 bases). Between the trimmed V and J ends, which lost 6 bases and 2 bases, there was a span of 16 bases. The CDR3 contains 16 residues. Germline CDR1 reads MGHRA; CDR2 reads YSYEKL.

The chain recombines TRBV29-1 with TRBJ2-3; 7 bases line up with TRBD1. The CDR3 runs 14 residues. Losses at the gene ends were 4 bases for V and 1 base for J; bases not matched to a gene: 5. The V gene's germline CDR1 is SQVTM and CDR2 ANQGSEA. This chain's CDR3 is CSVGRQGGTDTQYF. The DNA for the CDR3 is TGCAGCGTTGGGCGGCAGGGGGGCACAGATACGCAGTATTTT.

V gene TRBV5-1 combines with J gene TRBJ2-1, with D unresolved. Germline CDR1 SGHRS, CDR2 YFSETQ. The CDR3 totals 17 residues. Deletions cut 6 bases from V and 0 bases from J, with 19 bases between. The CDR3 sequence: CASTLRQTPGSYNEQFF. In DNA form, the CDR3 reads TGCGCCAGCACCCTCCGGCAAACCCCGGGCTCCTACAATGAGCAGTTCTTC.

This clone appeared a single time. The chain joins TRBV5-6 to TRBJ2-3, with a tentative D call TRBD1 (6 bases). The CDR3 contains 14 residues. The germline V gene has CDR1 SGHDT and CDR2 YYEEEE. The V end lost 3 bases, the J end lost 7 bases, and 15 bases lay between the germline ends. The CDR3: CASSYRDLRHTQYF. In nucleotides, the CDR3 is TGTGCCAGCAGCTACAGGGATTTGAGGCATACGCAGTATTTT.

The chain recombines TRBV6-4 with TRBJ2-7, with TRBD2 identical over 11 bases. Germline trimming cut 4 bases from V and 4 bases from J; bases unmatched to any gene: 6. This CDR3 region has 15 residues. Looked up from germline, CDR1 is MRHNA and CDR2 is SNTAGT. CDR3 nucleotides: TGTGCCAGCAGTGTTCGGACTAGCGGGTCTTACGAGCAGTACTTC. Its translation is CASSVRTSGSYEQYF.

This clone occurred once. The chain employs TRBV6-1 and TRBJ2-5, with 11 bases aligning to TRBD2. Germline CDR1 is MNHNS and CDR2 is SASEGT. J was trimmed by 2 bases and V by 1 base; bases with no gene match: 9. CDR3 length equals 18 residues. CDR3 protein: CASSEGSSSGGRQETQYF. CDR3 nucleotides: TGTGCCAGCAGTGAAGGGTCGTCTAGCGGGGGGCGTCAAGAGACCCAGTACTTC.

The genes are TRBV2 and TRBJ2-1; D might be TRBD1 (6 bases). CDR1 is SNHLY and CDR2 is FYNNEI in the germline V gene. This CDR3 is built from 15 residues. V dropped 5 bases and J dropped 0 bases, with 11 bases sitting between them. CDR3 DNA: TGTGCCAGCAGTCCCAGGGGCATCTCCTACAATGAGCAGTTCTTC. Its translation: CASSPRGISYNEQFF.

The CDR3 region has the DNA TGTGCCAGCTCACCAGGCAGGCCCACCGATACGCAGTATTTT. Protein product: CASSPGRPTDTQYF. The chain employs TRBV18 and TRBJ2-3; the D is unclear. Germline-derived CDR1 and CDR2 are KGHSH and LQKENI. V dropped 2 bases and J dropped 6 bases, with 12 bases sitting between them. The CDR3 sequence is 14 residues long.

The CDR3 spells CAIRIAGAPGNEQFF. The CDR3 nucleotides read TGTGCCATCAGAATAGCGGGGGCCCCCGGCAATGAGCAGTTCTTC. The rearrangement links TRBV10-3 to TRBJ2-1; TRBD2 matches at 9 bases. Germline CDR1 reads ENHRY; CDR2 reads SYGVKD. Germline trimming cut 6 bases from V and 6 bases from J; bases unmatched to any gene: 9. The CDR3 is 15 residues long.

The chain combines TRBV11-2 with TRBJ2-4, with D maybe TRBD1 (5 bases). The V gene lost 2 bases and the J gene lost 6 bases, with 8 bases spanning the gap. Germline values: CDR1 SGHAT, CDR2 FQNNGV. The CDR3 is 13 amino acids. CDR3 region: CASSLLGANIQYF. The CDR3, as DNA: TGTGCCAGCAGCTTATTAGGGGCAAACATTCAGTACTTC.

V is TRBV11-3 and J is TRBJ2-1; TRBD1 matches 10 bases. After removal of 1 base from V and 6 bases from J, the junction contained 6 bases not matched to a gene. This CDR3 comprises 16 residues. In germline, CDR1 is SGHNT, CDR2 YENEEA. This chain's CDR3 is CASSLGSGTGANEQFF. CDR3 DNA sequence: TGTGCCAGCAGCTTAGGCTCCGGGACAGGGGCCAATGAGCAGTTCTTC.

The chain employs TRBV19 and TRBJ1-1; D call uncertain. The CDR3 spans 14 residues. Germline CDR1 and CDR2: LNHDA and SQIVND (reference sequence). Trimming removed 7 bases at V and 0 bases at J, with 12 bases between. The CDR3 DNA reads TGTGCCAGTATGGAGGGAAAATTGAACACTGAAGCTTTCTTT. Residues: CASMEGKLNTEAFF.

The V gene is TRBV5-1, the J gene TRBJ2-7, with 8 bases lining up with TRBD2. The CDR3 is 14 amino acids. With V trimmed by 1 base and J by 3 bases, 3 bases remained unmatched. Germline V gene sequence: CDR1 SGHRS, CDR2 YFSETQ. Here the CDR3 reads CASSLTSGGYEQYF. The CDR3 nucleotides are TGCGCCAGCAGCTTGACTAGCGGAGGCTACGAGCAGTACTTC.

This clone was counted a few times. The chain recombines TRBV9 with TRBJ1-5; 8 bases line up with TRBD1. CDR1 SGDLS and CDR2 YYNGEE come from the germline V gene. This CDR3 comprises 15 residues. The V segment lost 0 bases and the J segment 1 base; nucleotides outside the gene matches: 0. This CDR3 reads CASSVGQGSNQPQHF. DNA of the CDR3: TGTGCCAGCAGCGTAGGACAGGGGAGCAATCAGCCCCAGCATTTT.